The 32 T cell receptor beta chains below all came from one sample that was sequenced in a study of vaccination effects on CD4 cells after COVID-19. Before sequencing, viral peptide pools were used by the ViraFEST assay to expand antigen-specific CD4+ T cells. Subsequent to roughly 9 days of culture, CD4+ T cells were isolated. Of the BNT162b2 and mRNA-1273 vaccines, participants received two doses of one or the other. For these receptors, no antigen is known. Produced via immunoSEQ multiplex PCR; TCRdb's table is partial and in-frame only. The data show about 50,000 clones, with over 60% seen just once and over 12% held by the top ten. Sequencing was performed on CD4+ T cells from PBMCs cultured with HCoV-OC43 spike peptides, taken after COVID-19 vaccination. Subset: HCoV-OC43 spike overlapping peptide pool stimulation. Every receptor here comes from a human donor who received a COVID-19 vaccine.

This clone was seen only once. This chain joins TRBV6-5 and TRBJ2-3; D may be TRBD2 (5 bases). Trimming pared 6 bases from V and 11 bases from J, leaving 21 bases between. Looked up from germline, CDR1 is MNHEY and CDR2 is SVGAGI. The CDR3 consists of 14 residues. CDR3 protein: CASRYSSEPQEQYF. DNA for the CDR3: TGTGCCAGCAGGTATAGTAGCGAACCTCAGGAGCAGTATTTT.

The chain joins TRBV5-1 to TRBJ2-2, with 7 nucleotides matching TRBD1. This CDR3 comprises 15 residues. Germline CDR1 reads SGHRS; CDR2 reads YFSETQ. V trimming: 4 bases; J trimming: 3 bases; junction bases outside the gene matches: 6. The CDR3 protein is CASSLGDRHTGELFF. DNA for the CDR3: TGCGCCAGCAGCCTCGGGGACAGACACACCGGGGAGCTGTTTTTT.

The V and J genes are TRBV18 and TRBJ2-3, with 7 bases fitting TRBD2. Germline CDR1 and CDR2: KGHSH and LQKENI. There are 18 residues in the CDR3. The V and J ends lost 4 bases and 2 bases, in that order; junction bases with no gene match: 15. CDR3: CASSLTGTTWGTTDTQYF. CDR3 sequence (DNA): TGTGCCAGCTCACTAACCGGGACTACGTGGGGAACCACAGATACGCAGTATTTT.

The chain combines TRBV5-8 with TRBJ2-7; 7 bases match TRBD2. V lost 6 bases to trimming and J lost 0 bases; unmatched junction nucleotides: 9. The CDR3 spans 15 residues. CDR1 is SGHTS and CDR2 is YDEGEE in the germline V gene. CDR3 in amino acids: CASILREGRSYEQYF. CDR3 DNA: TGTGCCAGCATCCTCAGGGAGGGCCGCTCCTACGAGCAGTACTTC.

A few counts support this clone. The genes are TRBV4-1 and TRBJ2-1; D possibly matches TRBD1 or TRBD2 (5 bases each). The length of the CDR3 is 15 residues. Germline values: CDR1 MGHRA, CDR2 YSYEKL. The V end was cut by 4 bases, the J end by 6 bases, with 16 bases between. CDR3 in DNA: TGCGCCAGCAGCCCCTTTGAGGGGATTAGCAATGAGCAGTTCTTC. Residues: CASSPFEGISNEQFF.

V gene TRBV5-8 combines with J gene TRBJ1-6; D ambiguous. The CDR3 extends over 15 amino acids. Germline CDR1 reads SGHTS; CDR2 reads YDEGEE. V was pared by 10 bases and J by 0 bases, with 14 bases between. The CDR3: CAPPCGNSYNSPLHF. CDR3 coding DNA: TGTGCCCCCCCGTGCGGCAACTCCTATAATTCACCCCTCCACTTT.

The CDR3: CASSLMGRTGYFSYNEQFF. The DNA of the CDR3 is TGTGCCAGCAGCCTTATGGGGAGGACAGGTTATTTTTCCTACAATGAGCAGTTCTTC. This chain connects TRBV7-9 to TRBJ2-1; maybe TRBD1 (7 bases). This CDR3 comprises 19 residues. The V gene's germline CDR1 is SEHNR and CDR2 FQNEAQ (reference sequence). V was trimmed by 5 bases and J by 1 base, leaving 24 bases between them.

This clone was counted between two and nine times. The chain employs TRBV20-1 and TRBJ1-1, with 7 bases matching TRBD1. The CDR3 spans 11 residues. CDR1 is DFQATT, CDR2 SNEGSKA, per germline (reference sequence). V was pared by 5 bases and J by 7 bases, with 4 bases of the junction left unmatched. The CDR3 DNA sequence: TGCAGTGCTGTCACAGGGGTTGAAGCTTTCTTT. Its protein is CSAVTGVEAFF.

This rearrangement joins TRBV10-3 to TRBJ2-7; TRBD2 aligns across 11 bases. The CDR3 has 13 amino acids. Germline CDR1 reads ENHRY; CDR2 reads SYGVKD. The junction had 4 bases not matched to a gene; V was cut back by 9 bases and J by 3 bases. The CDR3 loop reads CAIKTSGNYEQYF. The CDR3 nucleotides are TGTGCCATTAAGACTAGCGGGAACTACGAGCAGTACTTC.

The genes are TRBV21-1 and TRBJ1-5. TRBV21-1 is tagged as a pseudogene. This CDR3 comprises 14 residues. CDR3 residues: CASPICHSNQPQHF. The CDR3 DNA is TGTGCCAGCCCTATCTGCCACAGCAATCAGCCCCAGCATTTT.

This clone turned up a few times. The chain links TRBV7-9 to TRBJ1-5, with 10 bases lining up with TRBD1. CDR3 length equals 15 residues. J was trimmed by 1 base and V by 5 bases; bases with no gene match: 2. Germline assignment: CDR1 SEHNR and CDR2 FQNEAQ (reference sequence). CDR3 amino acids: CASSRQGASNQPQHF. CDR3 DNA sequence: TGTGCCAGCAGCAGACAGGGGGCAAGCAATCAGCCCCAGCATTTT. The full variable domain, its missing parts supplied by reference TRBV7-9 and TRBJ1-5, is DTGVSQNPRHKITKRGQNVTFRCDPISEHNRLYWYRQTLGQGPEFLTYFQNEAQLEKSRLLSDRFSAERPKGSFSTLEIQRTEQGDSAMYLCASSRQGASNQPQHFGDGTRLSIL.

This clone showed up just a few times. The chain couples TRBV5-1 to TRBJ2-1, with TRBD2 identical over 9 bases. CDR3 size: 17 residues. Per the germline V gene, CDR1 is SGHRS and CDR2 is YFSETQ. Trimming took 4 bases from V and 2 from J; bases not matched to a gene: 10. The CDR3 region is CASSGGGGAGTYNEQFF. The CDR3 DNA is TGCGCCAGCAGCGGTGGCGGGGGGGCAGGGACCTACAATGAGCAGTTCTTC.

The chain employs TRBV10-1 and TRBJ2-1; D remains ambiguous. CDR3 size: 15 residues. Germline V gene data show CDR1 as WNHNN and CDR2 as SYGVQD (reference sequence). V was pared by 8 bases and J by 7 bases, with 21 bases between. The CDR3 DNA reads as TGCGCCAGCTCGGATCAAACGGCTTTGGGGAATGAGCAGTTCTTC. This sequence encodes CASSDQTALGNEQFF.

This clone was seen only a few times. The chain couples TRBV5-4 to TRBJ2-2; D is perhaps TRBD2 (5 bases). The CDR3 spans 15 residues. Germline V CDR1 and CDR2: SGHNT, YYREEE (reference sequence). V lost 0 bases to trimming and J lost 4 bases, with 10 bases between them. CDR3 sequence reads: CASSLAIATTGELFF. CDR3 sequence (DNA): TGTGCCAGCAGCTTGGCCATAGCGACCACCGGGGAGCTGTTTTTT.

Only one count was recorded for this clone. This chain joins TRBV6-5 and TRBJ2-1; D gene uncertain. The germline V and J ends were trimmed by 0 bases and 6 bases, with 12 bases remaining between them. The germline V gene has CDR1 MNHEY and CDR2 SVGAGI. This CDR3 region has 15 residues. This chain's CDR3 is CASSYSYTFPNEQFF. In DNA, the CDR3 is TGTGCCAGCAGTTACTCGTACACCTTCCCCAATGAGCAGTTCTTC.

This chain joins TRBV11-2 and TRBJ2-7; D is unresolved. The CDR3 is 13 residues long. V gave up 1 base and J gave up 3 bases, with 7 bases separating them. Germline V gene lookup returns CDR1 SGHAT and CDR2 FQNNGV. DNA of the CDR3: TGTGCCAGCAGCTTAGCCGTCGACTACGAGCAGTACTTC. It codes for CASSLAVDYEQYF.

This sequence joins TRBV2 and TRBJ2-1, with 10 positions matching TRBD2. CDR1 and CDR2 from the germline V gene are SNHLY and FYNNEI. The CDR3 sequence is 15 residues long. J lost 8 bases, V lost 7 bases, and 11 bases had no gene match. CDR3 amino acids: CASTPTTSGRDEQFF. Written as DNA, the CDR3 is TGTGCCAGCACCCCCACGACTAGCGGGCGGGATGAGCAGTTCTTC.

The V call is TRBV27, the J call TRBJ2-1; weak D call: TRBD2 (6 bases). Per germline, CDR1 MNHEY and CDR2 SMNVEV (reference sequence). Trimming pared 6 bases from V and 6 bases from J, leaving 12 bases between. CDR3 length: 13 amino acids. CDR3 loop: CASRGGRINEQFF. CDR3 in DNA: TGTGCCAGCAGGGGGGGACGGATCAATGAGCAGTTCTTC.

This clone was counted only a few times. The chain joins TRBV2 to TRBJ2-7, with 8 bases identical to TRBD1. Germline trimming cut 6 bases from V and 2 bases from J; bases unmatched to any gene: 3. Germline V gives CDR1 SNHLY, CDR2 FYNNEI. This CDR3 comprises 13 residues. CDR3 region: CASRTGDTYEQYF. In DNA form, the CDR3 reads TGTGCCAGCAGGACAGGGGACACCTACGAGCAGTACTTC.

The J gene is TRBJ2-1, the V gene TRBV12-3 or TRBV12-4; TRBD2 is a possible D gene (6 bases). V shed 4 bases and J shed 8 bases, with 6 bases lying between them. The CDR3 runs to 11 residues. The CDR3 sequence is CASSSGDEQFF. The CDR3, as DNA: TGTGCCAGCAGTTCGGGGGATGAGCAGTTCTTC.

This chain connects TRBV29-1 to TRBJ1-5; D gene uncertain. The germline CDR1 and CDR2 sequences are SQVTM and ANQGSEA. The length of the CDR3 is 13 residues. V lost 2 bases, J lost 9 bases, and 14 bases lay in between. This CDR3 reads CSVEYTVLGPQHF. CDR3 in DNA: TGCAGCGTTGAATATACGGTCTTGGGGCCCCAGCATTTT. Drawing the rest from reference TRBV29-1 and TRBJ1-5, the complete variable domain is SAVISQKPSRDICQRGTSLTIQCQVDSQVTMMFWYRQQPGQSLTLIATANQGSEATYESGFVIDKFPISRPNLTFSTLTVSNMSPEDSSIYLCSVEYTVLGPQHFGDGTRLSIL.

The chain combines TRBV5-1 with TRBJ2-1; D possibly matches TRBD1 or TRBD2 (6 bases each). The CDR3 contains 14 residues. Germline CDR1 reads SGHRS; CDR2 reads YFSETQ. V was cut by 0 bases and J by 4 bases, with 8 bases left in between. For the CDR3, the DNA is TGCGCCAGCAGCTTGGCGGGGGCTTACAATGAGCAGTTCTTC. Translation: CASSLAGAYNEQFF.

Written as DNA, the CDR3 is TGTGCCAGCAGCTTCTCAGGGTTTAACACTGAAGCTTTCTTT. The encoded protein is CASSFSGFNTEAFF. The chain joins TRBV7-9 to TRBJ1-1, with a weak D call TRBD1 (5 bases). Trimming stripped 3 bases from V and 2 bases from J, with 10 bases between. CDR3 length: 14 amino acids. Germline CDR1 reads SEHNR; CDR2 reads FQNEAQ (reference sequence).

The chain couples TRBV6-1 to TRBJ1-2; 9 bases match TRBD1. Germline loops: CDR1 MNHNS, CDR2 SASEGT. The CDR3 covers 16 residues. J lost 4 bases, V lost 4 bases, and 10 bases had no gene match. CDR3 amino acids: CASSGRDRVAFYGYTF. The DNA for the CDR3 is TGTGCCAGCAGTGGCCGGGACAGGGTTGCCTTCTATGGCTACACCTTC.

The CDR3 loop reads CASSLTGTDNYGYTF. DNA for the CDR3: TGTGCCAGCAGCTTAACCGGGACGGATAACTATGGCTACACCTTC. The gene calls are TRBV7-8 and TRBJ1-2; TRBD1 might be the D (5 bases). CDR3 size: 15 residues. Germline lookup yields CDR1 SGHVS and CDR2 FQNEAQ. Trimming stripped 2 bases from V and 1 base from J, with 11 bases between.

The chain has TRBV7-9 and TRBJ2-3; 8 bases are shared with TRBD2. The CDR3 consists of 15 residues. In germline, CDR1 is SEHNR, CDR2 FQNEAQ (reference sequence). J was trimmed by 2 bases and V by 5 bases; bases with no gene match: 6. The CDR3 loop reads CASSPGLENTDTQYF. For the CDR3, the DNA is TGTGCCAGCAGCCCGGGACTAGAAAACACAGATACGCAGTATTTT.

The CDR3 DNA sequence: TGCGCCAGCAGCCAAGATGTCTCTGGGAATCAGCCCCAGCATTTT. It codes for CASSQDVSGNQPQHF. This chain connects TRBV4-1 to TRBJ1-5; D uncertain. Trimming stripped 0 bases from V and 4 bases from J, with 10 bases between. This CDR3 has 15 amino acids. CDR1 MGHRA and CDR2 YSYEKL come from the germline V gene.

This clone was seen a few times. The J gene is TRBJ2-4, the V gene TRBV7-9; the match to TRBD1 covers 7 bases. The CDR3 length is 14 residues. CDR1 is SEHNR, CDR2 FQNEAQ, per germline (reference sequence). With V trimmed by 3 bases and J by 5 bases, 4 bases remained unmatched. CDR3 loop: CASSFRGQENIQYF. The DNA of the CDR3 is TGTGCCAGCAGCTTCCGTGGACAGGAAAACATTCAGTACTTC.

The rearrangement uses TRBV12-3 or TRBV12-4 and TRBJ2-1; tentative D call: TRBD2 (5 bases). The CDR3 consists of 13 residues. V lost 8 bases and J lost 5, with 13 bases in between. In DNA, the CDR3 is TGTGCCAGCGCTGGCGGACTTAACAATGAGCAGTTCTTC. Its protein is CASAGGLNNEQFF.

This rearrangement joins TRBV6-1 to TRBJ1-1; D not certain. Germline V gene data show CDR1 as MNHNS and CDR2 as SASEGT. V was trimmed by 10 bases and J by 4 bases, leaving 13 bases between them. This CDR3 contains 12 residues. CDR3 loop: CATTSRGTEAFF. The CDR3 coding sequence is TGTGCCACTACGTCGCGGGGCACTGAAGCTTTCTTT.

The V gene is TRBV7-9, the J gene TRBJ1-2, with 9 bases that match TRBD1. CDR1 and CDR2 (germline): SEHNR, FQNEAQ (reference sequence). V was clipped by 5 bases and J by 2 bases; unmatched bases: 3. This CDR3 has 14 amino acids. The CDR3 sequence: CASSRQGGNYGYTF. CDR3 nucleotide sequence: TGTGCCAGCAGCCGACAGGGGGGAAACTATGGCTACACCTTC. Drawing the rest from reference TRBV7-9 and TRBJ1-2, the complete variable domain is DTGVSQNPRHKITKRGQNVTFRCDPISEHNRLYWYRQTLGQGPEFLTYFQNEAQLEKSRLLSDRFSAERPKGSFSTLEIQRTEQGDSAMYLCASSRQGGNYGYTFGSGTRLTVV.

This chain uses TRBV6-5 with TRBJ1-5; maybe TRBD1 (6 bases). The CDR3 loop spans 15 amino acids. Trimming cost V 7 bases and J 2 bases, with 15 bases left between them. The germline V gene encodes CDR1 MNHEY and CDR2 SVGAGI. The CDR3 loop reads CASTPLTGRNQPQHF. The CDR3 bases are TGTGCCAGCACTCCCCTGACAGGCCGCAATCAGCCCCAGCATTTT.